The 13 T cell receptor beta chains reported below all come from one sample, sequenced in a study of blood T cell repertoires in COVID-19. The data were produced by immunoSEQ multiplex PCR, yet TCRdb's version contains in-frame clones alone and is incomplete. Here the sample spans tens of thousands of clones, about 70% being singletons. Sequenced input: peripheral blood. The receptors here all came from a man between 60 and 75 years old with acute or convalescent COVID-19.

V usage is TRBV7-8 and J usage is TRBJ1-5; D remains ambiguous. From germline, CDR1 is SGHVS and CDR2 FQNEAQ. The V end lost 5 bases, the J end lost 0 bases, and 14 bases lay between the germline ends. This CDR3 is built from 16 residues. As DNA, the CDR3 is TGTGCCAGCAGCCCCTCCCGTATCTATAGCAATCAGCCCCAGCATTTT. It translates to CASSPSRIYSNQPQHF.

V and J are TRBV25-1 and TRBJ1-5; D gene unclear. Germline V lookup: CDR1 MGHDK, CDR2 SYGVNS. The CDR3 has 13 amino acids. V lost 4 bases to trimming and J lost 7 bases, with 11 bases between them. The CDR3 DNA is TGTGCCAGCAGTGGGACCCCGGGGCAGCCCCAGCATTTT. Translation gives CASSGTPGQPQHF.

This clone has only a few counts. This chain joins TRBV10-3 and TRBJ2-7, with D tentatively TRBD1 (6 bases). CDR3 size: 14 residues. Germline CDR1 and CDR2: ENHRY and SYGVKD. V lost 2 bases, J lost 5 bases, and 13 bases lay in between. The CDR3 nucleotides read TGTGCCATCAGTGAGGTCCAGGGGACGGACGAGCAGTACGTC. Its protein product is CAISEVQGTDEQYV.

This clone was detected a few times. CDR3 DNA sequence: TGTGCCAGCAGCTTAGCGACAGGGGCCATTCAGTACTTC. This codes for CASSLATGAIQYF. V is TRBV7-2 and J is TRBJ2-4; 8 bases are shared with TRBD1. Per the germline V gene, CDR1 is SGHTA and CDR2 is FQGNSA. V was pared by 0 bases and J by 9 bases, with 1 base of the junction left unmatched. This CDR3 spans 13 amino acids. The full variable domain, with the rest looked up from reference TRBV7-2 and TRBJ2-4, is GAGVSQSPSNKVTEKGKDVELRCDPISGHTALYWYRQSLGQGLEFLIYFQGNSAPDKSGLPSDRFSAERTGGSVSTLTIQRTQQEDSAVYLCASSLATGAIQYFGAGTRLSVL.

The CDR3 spells CASGSTQGANYGYTF. The CDR3 DNA is TGTGCCAGCGGGTCCACCCAGGGGGCTAACTATGGCTACACCTTC. The rearrangement links TRBV6-5 to TRBJ1-2; 7 nucleotides agree with TRBD1. V was pared by 8 bases and J by 0 bases, with 9 bases of the junction left unmatched. There are 15 residues in the CDR3. CDR1 MNHEY and CDR2 SVGAGI come from the germline V gene.

This clone was counted only a few times. The J gene is TRBJ1-2, the V gene TRBV5-1, with 10 bases identical to TRBD1. The CDR3 loop spans 14 amino acids. Unmatched junction bases numbered 2, after V lost 0 bases and J lost 6 bases. CDR1 and CDR2 from the germline V gene are SGHRS and YFSETQ. Here the CDR3 DNA reads TGCGCCAGCAGCTTGGCCGGGACAGGGGATGGCTACACCTTC. Translating it yields CASSLAGTGDGYTF.

This clone has only a few counts. The chain joins TRBV4-1 to TRBJ1-1, with D unclear. The germline CDR1 and CDR2 sequences are MGHRA and YSYEKL. Trimming shortened V by 1 base and J by 5 bases, and 8 bases separated the two germline ends. The CDR3 covers 13 residues. Here the CDR3 DNA reads TGCGCCAGCAGCCAAGGGTGGGAGACTGAAGCTTTCTTT. It encodes CASSQGWETEAFF.

The CDR3 sequence is CASSPLVSSSYEQYF. The CDR3 nucleotides read TGTGCCAGCAGTCCACTAGTATCCAGCTCCTACGAGCAGTACTTC. V is TRBV28 and J is TRBJ2-7; D is perhaps TRBD2 (5 bases). The CDR3 consists of 15 residues. The germline V gene encodes CDR1 MDHEN and CDR2 SYDVKM. Between the trimmed V and J ends, which lost 5 bases and 0 bases, there was a span of 14 bases.

This rearrangement joins TRBV6-5 to TRBJ1-1; D unclear. This CDR3 is 16 amino acids long. Trimming took off 3 bases at V and 2 bases at J, with 16 bases between the two ends. CDR1 MNHEY and CDR2 SVGAGI come from the germline V gene. The CDR3 loop is CASSYSAVSLNTEAFF. As DNA, the CDR3 is TGTGCCAGCAGTTATTCGGCGGTAAGCCTTAACACTGAAGCTTTCTTT.

The chain uses TRBV19 and TRBJ1-1; no reliable D call. V dropped 6 bases and J dropped 4 bases, with 12 bases sitting between them. The CDR3 spans 13 residues. Germline V gene sequence: CDR1 LNHDA, CDR2 SQIVND (reference sequence). CDR3 in amino acids: CASRNIFATEAFF. The CDR3 nucleotides read TGTGCCAGTAGAAACATCTTCGCCACTGAAGCTTTCTTT.

This clone was found once. This sequence joins TRBV29-1 and TRBJ1-1, with 7 positions matching TRBD1. With 6 bases clipped from V and 3 bases from J, the junction kept 7 bases outside the gene matches. The germline CDR1 and CDR2 sequences are SQVTM and ANQGSEA. The CDR3 loop spans 13 amino acids. The CDR3, as DNA: TGCAGCGTGGCCGGGACAGCCTACACTGAAGCTTTCTTT. The encoded protein is CSVAGTAYTEAFF.

The chain carries TRBV7-2 and TRBJ2-1; D is unclear. This CDR3 is 16 amino acids long. Trimming took off 3 bases at V and 0 bases at J, with 12 bases between the two ends. The germline V gene encodes CDR1 SGHTA and CDR2 FQGNSA. The CDR3 loop is CASSLSSSGSYNEQFF. The DNA for the CDR3 is TGTGCCAGCAGCTTGAGCTCGTCGGGCTCCTACAATGAGCAGTTCTTC.

The chain carries TRBV25-1 and TRBJ2-5; 11 nucleotides align to TRBD2. The CDR3 runs 17 residues. Germline loops: CDR1 MGHDK, CDR2 SYGVNS. V lost 3 bases, J lost 5 bases, and 11 bases stayed unmatched. CDR3 sequence: CASSEGLADRREETQYF. CDR3 DNA: TGTGCCAGCAGTGAGGGACTAGCGGACCGGAGGGAGGAGACCCAGTACTTC. Full variable domain (rest looked up from reference TRBV25-1 and TRBJ2-5): EADIYQTPRYLVIGTGKKITLECSQTMGHDKMYWYQQDPGMELHLIHYSYGVNSTEKGDLSSESTVSRIRTEHFPLTLESARPSHTSQYLCASSEGLADRREETQYFGPGTRLLVL.